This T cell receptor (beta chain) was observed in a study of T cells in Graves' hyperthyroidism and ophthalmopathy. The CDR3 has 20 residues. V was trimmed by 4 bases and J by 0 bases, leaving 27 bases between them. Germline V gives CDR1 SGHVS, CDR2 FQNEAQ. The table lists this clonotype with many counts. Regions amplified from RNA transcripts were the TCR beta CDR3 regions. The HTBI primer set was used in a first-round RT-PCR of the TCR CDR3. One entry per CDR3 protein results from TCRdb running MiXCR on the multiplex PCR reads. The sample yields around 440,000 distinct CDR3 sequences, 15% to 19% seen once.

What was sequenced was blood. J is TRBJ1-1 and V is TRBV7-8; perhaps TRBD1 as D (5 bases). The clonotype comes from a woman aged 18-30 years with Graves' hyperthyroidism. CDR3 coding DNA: TGTGCCAGCAGCTCGCCAAGTGGACCCCGGGACTCGACGATGAACACTGAAGCTTTCTTT. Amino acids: CASSSPSGPRDSTMNTEAFF.